This TCR beta chain was found in a study of T-cell reconstitution after alpha-beta-depleted transplantation in children. Study results and limitations: Several hundred graft clones that had expanded were reportedly the source of alpha-beta T cells about two months after transplant. Newly made T cells mostly supplied T-cell counts and diversity one year after transplant.

This clonotype appeared a few times. As yet, its antigen is unknown. For TCRbeta, the library was prepared with unique molecular identifiers. Using its own MiXCR run on the PCR reads, TCRdb lists one record per CDR3 protein. The repertoire holds some 300,000 distinct CDR3 sequences, with around 10% as singletons. The ends were cut back, 4 bases at V and 5 bases at J, with 12 bases in the middle. The CDR3 totals 13 residues. Germline CDR1 reads SEHNR; CDR2 reads FQNEAQ (reference sequence). The chain carries TRBV7-9 and TRBJ2-7; a possible D gene is TRBD2 (5 bases). The sample consisted of PBMCs, taken before TCRalphabeta/CD19-depleted stem cell transplant. The clonotype originates from a boy under two years old with acute myeloid leukemia, due to receive a stem cell transplant. CDR3 DNA: TGTGCCAGCAGCTCGAGGACTGGCCACGAGCAGTACTTC. Its protein product is CASSSRTGHEQYF.